This TCR beta chain was recovered during a study of T cells and Merkel cell carcinoma outcomes. As concerns this clone: Its target is not known.

Profiled with immunoSEQ multiplex PCR; TCRdb holds only in-frame clones, not every one. The sample contains 4,000 to 5,500 clones, about 85% of which appear only once. Regarding the study as a whole: Reportedly, T-cell repertoire with density predicts Merkel cell carcinoma outcomes.

The sequence was obtained from a human donor with Merkel cell carcinoma. The specimen sequenced was tumor tissue from Merkel cell carcinoma.

The CDR3 DNA reads as TGTGCCAGCTCACCCGGGTGGGGGCCGGATCAGCCCCAGCATTTT. Residues: CASSPGWGPDQPQHF. This chain uses TRBV18 with TRBJ1-5, with D perhaps TRBD1 (6 bases). Germline CDR1 reads KGHSH; CDR2 reads LQKENI. V was cut by 3 bases and J by 5 bases, with 14 bases left in between. The CDR3 covers 15 residues.